A selection of T cell receptor beta chains follows, all from one sample in a study of blood T cell repertoires in COVID-19. Method: immunoSEQ multiplex PCR; TCRdb's copy keeps in-frame clones and lacks some. The data contain under 250,000 clones, approximately 84% of them singletons. Sequencing used peripheral blood. The receptor source for this set is a woman in her fifties or sixties with active or convalescent COVID-19. Both conserved end residues are part of each CDR3. The order of the fields is J gene, clone size, V gene, D gene, CDR3 protein, CDR3 DNA. The D gene is left open where the match is weak. A clone size is listed for some rows: how often the clone was seen (once, few, many), or a class if it is expanded.

TRBJ2-1,NA,TRBV28,NA,CASSLSYNEQFF,TGTGCCAGCAGTTTATCGTACAATGAGCAGTTCTTC
TRBJ2-3,NA,TRBV19,NA,CASSIGDTQYF,TGTGCCAGTAGTATCGGAGATACGCAGTATTTT
TRBJ2-7,once,TRBV6-5,NA,CASSSSGLSYEQYF,TGTGCCAGCAGTAGTAGCGGCCTCTCCTACGAGCAGTACTTC
TRBJ1-6,NA,TRBV7-9,NA,CASSSGESVNSPLHF,TGTGCCAGCAGTTCAGGGGAGTCAGTGAATTCACCCCTCCACTTT
TRBJ2-5,NA,TRBV11-2,TRBD1,CASSLGGTGAKTQYF,TGTGCCAGCAGCTTAGGGGGAACAGGGGCCAAGACCCAGTACTTC
TRBJ1-2,NA,TRBV27,TRBD1,CARPRDRGFFYGYTF,TGTGCCCGGCCCCGGGACAGAGGGTTCTTCTATGGCTACACCTTC
TRBJ1-1,NA,TRBV28,NA,CASSLQAPNTEAFF,TGTGCCAGCAGTTTGCAGGCACCGAACACTGAAGCTTTCTTT
TRBJ2-1,few,TRBV2,TRBD2,CASSKKREGVGHEQFF,TGTGCCAGCAGCAAAAAGCGGGAGGGGGTGGGCCATGAGCAGTTCTTC
TRBJ1-2,NA,TRBV28,NA,CASREQLLYGYTF,TGTGCCAGCAGAGAGCAACTACTCTATGGCTACACCTTC
TRBJ1-2,NA,TRBV5-1,TRBD1,CASSLVSQGGGYTF,TGCGCCAGCAGCTTGGTTTCACAGGGGGGTGGCTACACCTTC
TRBJ2-3,NA,TRBV24-1,NA,CATSAPQGLSTDTQYF,TGTGCCACCAGTGCCCCTCAGGGATTAAGCACAGATACGCAGTATTTT
TRBJ2-1,NA,TRBV6-1,TRBD2,CASSEGTSGITDEQFF,TGTGCCAGCAGTGAAGGGACTAGCGGGATAACAGATGAGCAGTTCTTC
TRBJ1-3,NA,TRBV5-6,NA,CASSLVGVKTSGNTIYF,TGTGCCAGCAGCTTGGTCGGGGTTAAGACCTCTGGAAACACCATATATTTT
TRBJ1-1,NA,TRBV2,TRBD1,CASNRQGAEAFF,TGTGCCAGCAACAGACAGGGGGCTGAAGCTTTCTTT
TRBJ2-7,few,TRBV10-2,TRBD2,CASSSPGIAGESSYEQYF,TGCGCCAGCAGTTCCCCCGGGATAGCGGGAGAGTCTTCCTACGAGCAGTACTTC
TRBJ1-2,NA,TRBV27,TRBD1,CATGRQGGYGYTF,TGTGCCACGGGGAGACAGGGGGGCTATGGCTACACCTTC
TRBJ1-5,once,TRBV29-1,NA,CSVVVEGGFNQPQHF,TGCAGCGTTGTAGTAGAAGGGGGATTCAATCAGCCCCAGCATTTT
TRBJ1-5,few,TRBV19,NA,CASSIITDRNQPQHF,TGTGCCAGTAGTATCATTACAGACCGCAATCAGCCCCAGCATTTT
TRBJ2-2,NA,TRBV9,TRBD2,CASSVSGGAGELFF,TGTGCCAGCAGCGTAAGCGGGGGGGCCGGGGAGCTGTTTTTT
TRBJ2-7,NA,TRBV28,TRBD1,CASSLSRGRTYEQYF,TGTGCCAGCAGTTTATCAAGGGGGCGCACATACGAGCAGTACTTC
TRBJ2-4,NA,TRBV5-4,TRBD1,CASSSEGQGGNIQYF,TGTGCCAGCAGCTCGGAGGGACAGGGGGGGAACATTCAGTACTTC
TRBJ1-5,NA,TRBV18,NA,CASSPGRVQPQHF,TGTGCCAGCTCACCAGGGAGGGTTCAGCCCCAGCATTTT
TRBJ1-1,NA,TRBV28,NA,CASIETRGTEAFF,TGTGCCAGCATAGAGACGCGGGGCACTGAAGCTTTCTTT
TRBJ2-7,NA,TRBV6-1,TRBD2,CASSEGSSGSLTPYEQYF,TGTGCCAGCAGTGAGGGGTCTAGCGGGAGTCTGACGCCCTACGAGCAGTACTTC
TRBJ1-1,NA,TRBV28,NA,CASSWGRGANTEAFF,TGTGCCAGCAGTTGGGGCCGCGGAGCGAACACTGAAGCTTTCTTT
TRBJ2-2,NA,TRBV3-1/TRBV3-2,TRBD2,CASSQGRGANTGELFF,TGTGCCAGCAGCCAAGGGCGGGGGGCGAACACCGGGGAGCTGTTTTTT
TRBJ2-1,once,TRBV2,NA,CASSEVLAQNEQFF,TGTGCCAGCAGTGAAGTGTTAGCTCAGAATGAGCAGTTCTTC
TRBJ1-1,few,TRBV28,TRBD1,CASSDRGLGNTEAFF,TGTGCCAGCTCGGACAGGGGGCTGGGGAACACTGAAGCTTTCTTT
TRBJ1-1,NA,TRBV6-2/TRBV6-3,NA,CASSPRQVGTEAFF,TGTGCCAGCAGTCCCAGACAGGTAGGCACTGAAGCTTTCTTT
TRBJ2-3,NA,TRBV9,TRBD1,CASSGSTGPNTDTQYF,TGTGCCAGCAGCGGGTCGACAGGGCCAAACACAGATACGCAGTATTTT
TRBJ1-6,NA,TRBV3-1/TRBV3-2,NA,CASSQGAGASRSPLHF,TGTGCCAGCAGCCAAGGAGCAGGGGCGTCGCGTTCACCCCTCCACTTT
TRBJ2-7,NA,TRBV2,TRBD2,CARRSRSLAGVYEQYF,TGTGCCAGACGTTCCCGGTCACTAGCGGGAGTCTACGAGCAGTACTTC
TRBJ1-5,NA,TRBV6-2/TRBV6-3,TRBD1,CASSYEGGGARSNQPQHF,TGTGCCAGCAGTTACGAAGGAGGGGGCGCGAGGAGCAATCAGCCCCAGCATTTT
TRBJ1-3,NA,TRBV7-8,NA,CASSFPGQISGNTIYF,TGTGCCAGCAGCTTCCCAGGACAGATCTCTGGAAACACCATATATTTT
TRBJ1-2,NA,TRBV20-1,NA,CSALDSYGYTF,TGCAGTGCTCTGGACAGCTATGGCTACACCTTC
TRBJ1-2,NA,TRBV6-1,TRBD1,CASSEAAGQQYGYTF,TGTGCCAGCAGTGAAGCTGCGGGACAGCAGTATGGCTACACCTTC
TRBJ2-3,NA,TRBV2,TRBD1,CASSVGGPRDTQYF,TGTGCCAGCAGTGTAGGGGGCCCAAGAGATACGCAGTATTTT
TRBJ1-4,few,TRBV7-9,TRBD1,CASSPGQGGPTNEKLFF,TGTGCCAGCAGCCCAGGACAGGGTGGGCCAACTAATGAAAAACTGTTTTTT
TRBJ1-1,few,TRBV5-1,NA,CASSLKSVNTEAFF,TGCGCCAGCAGCTTGAAATCAGTGAACACTGAAGCTTTCTTT
TRBJ2-5,NA,TRBV28,TRBD2,CASSEPTSGRLGQETQYF,TGTGCCAGCAGCGAACCGACTAGCGGGAGGTTGGGGCAAGAGACCCAGTACTTC
TRBJ2-7,NA,TRBV5-4,NA,CASRRESSGEQYF,TGTGCCAGCAGAAGGGAGTCTTCGGGGGAGCAGTACTTC
TRBJ2-5,NA,TRBV19,NA,CASSIRGWETQYF,TGTGCCAGTAGTATTAGGGGTTGGGAGACCCAGTACTTC
TRBJ2-2,NA,TRBV7-8,TRBD1,CASRRQGTGELFF,TGTGCCAGCAGACGACAGGGCACCGGGGAGCTGTTTTTT
TRBJ2-1,NA,TRBV23-1,TRBD2,CASSQSGDRPSGSRHNEQFF,TGCGCCAGCAGTCAATCGGGGGACAGGCCTAGCGGGAGTAGGCACAATGAGCAGTTCTTC
TRBJ2-2,NA,TRBV19,NA,CASGNSPNTGELFF,TGTGCCAGTGGTAACAGCCCGAACACCGGGGAGCTGTTTTTT
TRBJ2-7,NA,TRBV18,TRBD2,CASSRSPGLEYEQYF,TGTGCCAGCTCACGGTCCCCGGGACTAGAGTACGAGCAGTACTTC
TRBJ1-2,NA,TRBV4-1,TRBD1,CASKQGDINYGYTF,TGCGCCAGCAAGCAGGGGGATATAAACTATGGCTACACCTTC
TRBJ2-7,NA,TRBV21-1,NA,CASSESADRVGAEQYF,TGTGCCAGCAGCGAAAGCGCGGACAGGGTGGGGGCCGAGCAGTACTTC
TRBJ1-1,NA,TRBV2,NA,CASSVVTGNTEAFF,TGTGCCAGCAGTGTTGTGACAGGGAACACTGAAGCTTTCTTT
TRBJ1-3,NA,TRBV7-9,TRBD1,CASSLARQGTDYRNTIYF,TGTGCCAGCAGCTTAGCGAGACAGGGGACAGATTACCGAAACACCATATATTTT
TRBJ2-2,NA,TRBV2,NA,CASTQGTSNTGELFF,TGTGCCAGCACCCAAGGGACTTCGAACACCGGGGAGCTGTTTTTT
TRBJ1-6,once,TRBV19,NA,CASSILAEGDSPLHF,TGTGCCAGTAGTATATTAGCGGAGGGAGACTCACCCCTCCACTTT
TRBJ2-1,NA,TRBV28,NA,CASSRGYNEQFF,TGTGCCAGCAGCCGGGGTTACAATGAGCAGTTCTTC